These T cell receptor beta chains were read from a single sample in a study of blood T cell repertoires in COVID-19. The repertoire was sequenced with immunoSEQ multiplex PCR; TCRdb's copy has only in-frame clones and lacks some. In the table there are fewer than 250,000 clones, 83% of which are singletons. Sequencing used PBMCs or T cells enriched from blood (not recorded which). All receptors come from a woman aged 40 to 50 who had been exposed to COVID-19. The CDR3 runs from the conserved cysteine through the conserved F or W. D genes are given only for firm matches. Some rows have no size entry. The others give once, few or many, or a class for an expanded clone.

size: NA
V: TRBV19
D: NA
J: TRBJ1-1
DNA: TGTGCCAGTAGAGCTCCAACCATGGTAGCTTTCTTT
CDR3: CASRAPTMVAFF

size: NA
V: TRBV15
D: TRBD1
J: TRBJ1-1
DNA: TGTGCCACCAGCAGAGTCACAGGGGGCTACTCTGAAGCTTTCTTT
CDR3: CATSRVTGGYSEAFF

size: NA
V: TRBV7-9
D: TRBD1
J: TRBJ2-5
DNA: TGTGCCAGCAGCCACCGACAGGGAGAAGAGACCCAGTACTTC
CDR3: CASSHRQGEETQYF

size: NA
V: TRBV2
D: NA
J: TRBJ1-2
DNA: TGTGCCGGAAGAGTAGCAGCTGGCCATGGCTACACCTTC
CDR3: CAGRVAAGHGYTF

size: NA
V: TRBV7-8
D: NA
J: TRBJ1-5
DNA: TGTGCCAGCAGCTCCACAGGGATGAACAATCAGCCCCAGCATTTT
CDR3: CASSSTGMNNQPQHF

size: NA
V: TRBV9
D: TRBD1
J: TRBJ1-1
DNA: TGTGCCAGCAGCGTAGGTGGGACAGGGGCGAACACTGAAGCTTTCTTT
CDR3: CASSVGGTGANTEAFF

size: NA
V: TRBV19
D: NA
J: TRBJ1-4
DNA: TGTGCCAGTAGTCCCTGGACTCGGGGTGAGGAAAAACTGTTTTTT
CDR3: CASSPWTRGEEKLFF

size: NA
V: TRBV19
D: TRBD1
J: TRBJ1-2
DNA: TGTGCCAGTAAATTGGTGACAGGGGATGGCTACACCTTC
CDR3: CASKLVTGDGYTF

size: few
V: TRBV4-1
D: NA
J: TRBJ1-3
DNA: TGCGCCAGCAGCCAAGAGCCAGGGATAAGTGGAAACACCATATATTTT
CDR3: CASSQEPGISGNTIYF

size: NA
V: TRBV19
D: NA
J: TRBJ2-7
DNA: TGTGCCAGTAGTCCGGGGGGCCGCTACGAGCAGTACTTC
CDR3: CASSPGGRYEQYF

size: NA
V: TRBV10-3
D: NA
J: TRBJ1-5
DNA: TGTGCCATCAGTGTGGGGGCGGCAAGCAATCAGCCCCAGCATTTT
CDR3: CAISVGAASNQPQHF

size: NA
V: TRBV7-9
D: TRBD2
J: TRBJ2-3
DNA: TGTGCCAGCAGCTTAGCGGCCCAGCGGGGTTACACAGATACGCAGTATTTT
CDR3: CASSLAAQRGYTDTQYF

size: NA
V: TRBV2
D: TRBD2
J: TRBJ2-1
DNA: TGTGCCAGCAGTGGGCAGACTAGCGGGGGGGCCGATGAGCAGTTCTTC
CDR3: CASSGQTSGGADEQFF

size: medium-sized
V: TRBV11-3
D: TRBD1
J: TRBJ2-7
DNA: TGTGCCAGCAGCTGGGCCACAGGGGACGAGCAGTACTTC
CDR3: CASSWATGDEQYF

size: once
V: TRBV12-3/TRBV12-4
D: NA
J: TRBJ1-3
DNA: TGTGCCAGCAGCCCAGTTGGAAACACCATATATTTT
CDR3: CASSPVGNTIYF

size: NA
V: TRBV9
D: TRBD1
J: TRBJ1-3
DNA: TGTGCCAGCAGCCCCACAGGGGACGCTGGAAACACCATATATTTT
CDR3: CASSPTGDAGNTIYF

size: once
V: TRBV18
D: TRBD1
J: TRBJ1-1
DNA: TGTGCCAGCTCACTCGGGACAGGGTATGGGAATGAAGCTTTCTTT
CDR3: CASSLGTGYGNEAFF

size: NA
V: TRBV18
D: NA
J: TRBJ2-3
DNA: TGTGCCAGCTCACCGCAGGGGTTCCCAGATACGCAGTATTTT
CDR3: CASSPQGFPDTQYF